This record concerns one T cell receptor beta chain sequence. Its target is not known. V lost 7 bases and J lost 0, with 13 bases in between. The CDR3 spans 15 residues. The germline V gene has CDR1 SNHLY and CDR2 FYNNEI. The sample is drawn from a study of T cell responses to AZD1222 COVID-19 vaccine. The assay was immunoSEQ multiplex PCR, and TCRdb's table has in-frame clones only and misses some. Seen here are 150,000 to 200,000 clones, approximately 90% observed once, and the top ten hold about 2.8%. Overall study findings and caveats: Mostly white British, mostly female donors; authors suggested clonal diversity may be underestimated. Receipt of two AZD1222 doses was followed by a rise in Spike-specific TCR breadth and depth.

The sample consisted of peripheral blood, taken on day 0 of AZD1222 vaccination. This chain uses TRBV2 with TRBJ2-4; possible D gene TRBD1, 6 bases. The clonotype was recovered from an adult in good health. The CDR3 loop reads CASTMDSLAKNIQYF. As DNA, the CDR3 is TGTGCCAGCACGATGGACAGCCTAGCCAAAAACATTCAGTACTTC. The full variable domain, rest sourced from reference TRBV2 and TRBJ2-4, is EPEVTQTPSHQVTQMGQEVILRCVPISNHLYFYWYRQILGQKVEFLVSFYNNEISEKSEIFDDQFSVERPDGSNFTLKIRSTKLEDSAMYFCASTMDSLAKNIQYFGAGTRLSVL.